This entry describes one T cell receptor (beta chain). Antigen unknown. This sequence may be a read error, since a much larger clone differs from it by one base. This sample was included in a study of response to subunit inactivated influenza vaccine. Study observations and caveats: Authors suggested few new T cells are recruited by each seasonal influenza vaccination.

MiXCR, run by TCRdb on the RT-PCR reads, gives a single entry per CDR3 protein. The sample shows about 240,000 distinct CDR3 sequences, over 9% of them seen only once. This CDR3 is built from 15 residues. V was cut by 5 bases and J by 6 bases, with 19 bases left in between. The germline V gene has CDR1 SGHTA and CDR2 FQGNSA. The specimen was non-naive T cells sorted from PBMCs, collected roughly 15 days before vaccination. The V gene is TRBV7-2, the J gene TRBJ1-1; tentatively, D is TRBD1 (5 bases). This TCR was sampled from a man in his forties or fifties who received an inactivated influenza vaccine. The CDR3 DNA sequence: TGTGCCAGCAGCCTAGAAGGGACCTTTCTCGCTGAAGCTTTCTTT. Its translation is CASSLEGTFLAEAFF.